These 19 T cell receptor beta chains came from one sample sequenced in a study of identical twins. One entry per CDR3 protein, called by TCRdb with MiXCR from the 5' RACE reads. The table shows approximately 230,000 distinct CDR3 sequences, with about an eighth occurring only once. Sequences were obtained from memory (CD45RO+) T cells sorted from blood. The source is a woman under 30 in good health.

The rearrangement joins TRBV10-3 to TRBJ2-3; weak D call: TRBD1 (6 bases). This CDR3 comprises 15 residues. Germline V gene lookup returns CDR1 ENHRY and CDR2 SYGVKD. V was clipped by 7 bases and J by 0 bases, with 14 bases between them. CDR3 in DNA: TGTGCCATCACACGGACAGCCGCTAGCACAGATACGCAGTATTTT. The encoded protein is CAITRTAASTDTQYF.

This clonotype was counted a single time. The V gene is TRBV10-2, the J gene TRBJ2-1, with D possibly being TRBD2 (5 bases). There are 17 residues in the CDR3. Trimming took 3 bases from V and 3 from J, leaving 18 bases between them. In germline, CDR1 is WSHSY, CDR2 SAAADI. In DNA, the CDR3 is TGCGCCAGCAGTGACCTACGGAGCGGCGCGGTCTACAATGAGCAGTTCTTC. Its translation: CASSDLRSGAVYNEQFF.

This clonotype turned up a few times. J is TRBJ2-1 and V is TRBV7-3, with D hard to call. The CDR3 runs 13 residues. Germline assignment: CDR1 SGHTA and CDR2 FQGTGA. Trimming left V 1 base short and J 8 bases short, with 9 bases between. CDR3 loop: CASSLKALDEQFF. The CDR3 DNA sequence: TGTGCCAGCAGCTTAAAGGCTTTAGATGAGCAGTTCTTC.

This clonotype has just a few counts. The chain employs TRBV12-3 or TRBV12-4 and TRBJ2-5, with D tentatively TRBD1 or TRBD2 (5 bases each). The V end lost 7 bases, the J end lost 0 bases, and 15 bases lay between the germline ends. The CDR3 is made up of 15 amino acids. This chain's CDR3 is CASTPGQLYQETQYF. In DNA, the CDR3 is TGTGCCAGCACTCCGGGGCAGTTGTACCAAGAGACCCAGTACTTC.

The CDR3, as DNA: TGTGCCAGCATCGGGACTAGCGCCTACAATGAGCAGTTCTTC. Protein product: CASIGTSAYNEQFF. The chain joins TRBV12-3 or TRBV12-4 to TRBJ2-1, with TRBD2 matching 10 bases. V lost 7 bases and J lost 2; bases outside the gene matches: 2. There are 14 residues in the CDR3.

The chain uses TRBV20-1 and TRBJ2-3; perhaps TRBD1 as D (5 bases). V lost 2 bases and J lost 5, with 14 bases in between. This CDR3 is built from 14 residues. Germline V gene sequence: CDR1 DFQATT, CDR2 SNEGSKA (reference sequence). CDR3 DNA sequence: TGCAGTGCTAGACTCCCCCAGGGTATAGATACGCAGTATTTT. It encodes CSARLPQGIDTQYF.

This clonotype was detected only a few times. The chain links TRBV20-1 to TRBJ2-3, with D perhaps TRBD2 (6 bases). The CDR3 length is 14 residues. CDR1 and CDR2 from the germline V gene are DFQATT and SNEGSKA (reference sequence). Trimming cost V 6 bases and J 4 bases, with 17 bases left between them. CDR3 in DNA: TGCAGTGCCCGTCCGGGACTGGAGGCAGATACGCAGTATTTT. Translated: CSARPGLEADTQYF.

In its sample, this clonotype was seen many times. The chain uses TRBV5-1 and TRBJ2-5; D gene ambiguous. V shed 5 bases and J shed 3 bases, with 8 bases lying between them. The germline V gene encodes CDR1 SGHRS and CDR2 YFSETQ. CDR3 length equals 12 residues. The DNA for the CDR3 is TGCGCCAGCAGTTTAGAGAAAGAGACCCAGTACTTC. It specifies CASSLEKETQYF.

The rearrangement links TRBV20-1 to TRBJ2-3; D possibly corresponds to TRBD2 (6 bases). Trimming took 1 base from V and 0 from J, leaving 11 bases between them. Germline loops: CDR1 DFQATT, CDR2 SNEGSKA (reference sequence). This CDR3 has 15 residues. DNA of the CDR3: TGCAGTGCTAGAGGACGGGAGATTAGCACAGATACGCAGTATTTT. It encodes CSARGREISTDTQYF.

This clonotype was found many times. The chain is built from TRBV18 and TRBJ2-5, with no clear D. V was trimmed by 2 bases and J by 5 bases, leaving 12 bases between them. Germline assignment: CDR1 KGHSH and CDR2 LQKENI. CDR3 size: 14 residues. CDR3 DNA sequence: TGTGCCAGCTCACCAAGTCGCCAGACGGAGACCCAGTACTTC. Translating it yields CASSPSRQTETQYF.

V gene TRBV27 combines with J gene TRBJ2-7; tentative D call: TRBD1 (6 bases). V lost 10 bases, J lost 2 bases, and 21 bases lay in between. Germline lookup yields CDR1 MNHEY and CDR2 SMNVEV (reference sequence). The CDR3 runs 15 residues. The CDR3 spells CAISPGHHPTYEQYF. CDR3 sequence (DNA): TGTGCCATCTCTCCGGGACACCATCCCACCTACGAGCAGTACTTC.

This clonotype has only a few counts. V is TRBV10-1 and J is TRBJ2-1; 8 bases agree with TRBD1. The CDR3 spans 17 residues. V trimming: 1 base; J trimming: 7 bases; junction bases outside the gene matches: 12. Germline V gene data show CDR1 as WNHNN and CDR2 as SYGVQD (reference sequence). This CDR3 is CASSEYVGQETWNEQFF. In DNA form, the CDR3 reads TGCGCCAGCAGTGAGTATGTGGGACAGGAAACTTGGAATGAGCAGTTCTTC.

This chain connects TRBV6-5 to TRBJ1-5; no reliable D call. The germline V gene has CDR1 MNHEY and CDR2 SVGAGI. The CDR3 is made up of 10 amino acids. V was clipped by 6 bases and J by 8 bases, with 5 bases between them. CDR3 DNA sequence: TGTGCCAGCAGGTCAGAGCCCCAGCATTTT. This codes for CASRSEPQHF.

Only a few counts were recorded for this clonotype. The CDR3 nucleotides read TGTGCCAGCAGCCAGACTGAGGGGGCCCCTTGCGGGACGGAAACCTACGAGCAGTACTTC. It encodes CASSQTEGAPCGTETYEQYF. The chain combines TRBV21-1 with TRBJ2-7; TRBD1 is the table's D call, not checked against the DNA. TRBV21-1 is a documented pseudogene. CDR3 length equals 20 residues.

The gene calls are TRBV3-1 and TRBJ2-3, with TRBD1 identical over 7 bases. J was trimmed by 2 bases and V by 3 bases; bases with no gene match: 5. This CDR3 has 15 amino acids. Germline-derived CDR1 and CDR2 are LGHDT and YNNKEL (reference sequence). CDR3 DNA: TGTGCCAGCAGCCACATCGGACAGGTCACAGATACGCAGTATTTT. This encodes CASSHIGQVTDTQYF.

The chain couples TRBV3-1 to TRBJ2-6; 7 nucleotides match TRBD1. The CDR3 has 17 amino acids. The ends lost 4 bases at V and 3 bases at J; junction bases unmatched: 9. Germline assignment: CDR1 LGHDT and CDR2 YNNKEL (reference sequence). CDR3 sequence reads: CASSLGNTGVGANVLTF. In nucleotides, the CDR3 is TGTGCCAGCAGCCTGGGGAATACAGGGGTTGGGGCCAACGTCCTGACTTTC.

The CDR3 region is CASTIGPPYEQYF. The CDR3 coding sequence is TGTGCCAGTACGATCGGACCTCCCTACGAGCAGTACTTC. V gene TRBV6-2 or TRBV6-3 combines with J gene TRBJ2-7; D ambiguous. The V and J ends lost 9 bases and 2 bases respectively, with 14 bases between them. The CDR3 extends over 13 amino acids. The germline V gene encodes CDR1 MNHEY and CDR2 SVGEGT.

This clonotype appeared a few times. The chain couples TRBV6-1 to TRBJ1-2, with 9 bases lining up with TRBD1. Germline assignment: CDR1 MNHNS and CDR2 SASEGT. CDR3 length: 17 residues. V dropped 3 bases and J dropped 6; count of bases not matched to a gene: 14. Here the CDR3 reads CASSDLRGRTGAHGYTF. CDR3 bases: TGTGCCAGCAGTGATCTCCGCGGGCGGACAGGGGCTCATGGCTACACCTTC.

The table lists this clonotype with a few counts. The genes are TRBV5-1 and TRBJ2-5; possibly TRBD2 for D (5 bases). V shed 4 bases and J shed 4 bases, with 14 bases lying between them. This CDR3 comprises 14 residues. CDR1 and CDR2 (germline): SGHRS, YFSETQ. The CDR3 loop reads CASSLRIGGETQYF. CDR3 nucleotides: TGCGCCAGCAGCCTACGAATAGGAGGAGAGACCCAGTACTTC.